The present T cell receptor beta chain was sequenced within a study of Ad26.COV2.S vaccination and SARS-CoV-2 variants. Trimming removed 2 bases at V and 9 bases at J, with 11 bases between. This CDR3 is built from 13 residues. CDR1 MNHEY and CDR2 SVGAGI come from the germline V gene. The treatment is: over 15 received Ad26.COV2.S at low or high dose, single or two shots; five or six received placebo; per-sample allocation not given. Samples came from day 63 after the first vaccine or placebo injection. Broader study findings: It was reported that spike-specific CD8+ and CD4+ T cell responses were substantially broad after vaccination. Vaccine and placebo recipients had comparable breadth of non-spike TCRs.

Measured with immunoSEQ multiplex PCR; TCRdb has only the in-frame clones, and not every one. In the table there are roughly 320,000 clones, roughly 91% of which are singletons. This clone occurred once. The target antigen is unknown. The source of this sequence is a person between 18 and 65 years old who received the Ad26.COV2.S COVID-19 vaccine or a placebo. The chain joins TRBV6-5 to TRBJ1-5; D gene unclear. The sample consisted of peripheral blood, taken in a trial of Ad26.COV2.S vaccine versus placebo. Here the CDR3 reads CASSYQAAGPQHF. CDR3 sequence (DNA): TGTGCCAGCAGTTACCAAGCAGCAGGGCCCCAGCATTTT.